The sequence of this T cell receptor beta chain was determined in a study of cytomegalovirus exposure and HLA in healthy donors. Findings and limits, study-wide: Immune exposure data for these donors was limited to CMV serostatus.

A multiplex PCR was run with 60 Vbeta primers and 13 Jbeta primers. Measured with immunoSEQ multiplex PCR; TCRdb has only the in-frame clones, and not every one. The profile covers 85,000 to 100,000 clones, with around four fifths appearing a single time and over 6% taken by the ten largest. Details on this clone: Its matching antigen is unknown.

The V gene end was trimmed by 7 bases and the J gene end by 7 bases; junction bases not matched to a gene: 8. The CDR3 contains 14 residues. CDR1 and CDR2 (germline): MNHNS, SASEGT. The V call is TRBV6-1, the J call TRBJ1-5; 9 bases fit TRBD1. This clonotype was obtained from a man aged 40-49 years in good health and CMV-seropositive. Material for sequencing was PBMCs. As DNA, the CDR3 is TGTGCCAGCAAAACGGGACAGGGAGGGCAGCCCCAGCATTTT. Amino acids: CASKTGQGGQPQHF.